The rows below give T cell receptor beta chains drawn from one sample of a study of T cells in Graves' hyperthyroidism and ophthalmopathy. Using its own MiXCR run on the multiplex PCR reads, TCRdb lists one record per CDR3 protein. The sample has over 300,000 distinct CDR3 sequences; approximately 15% are singletons. The sequencing input was blood. These receptors were collected from a woman aged 55-69 years with Graves' hyperthyroidism. The CDR3 runs from the conserved cysteine through the conserved F or W. The order of the fields is D gene, V gene, clone size, J gene, CDR3 protein, CDR3 DNA. A D gene is named only where the DNA matches it firmly. Only some rows state a clone size, as once, few, many or a class for expanded clones.

>-|TRBV5-1|many|TRBJ1-1
CASSLDPTSTEAFF
TGCGCCAGCAGCTTGGACCCCACTAGCACTGAAGCTTTCTTT
>-|TRBV7-8|many|TRBJ2-3
CASTSSSANTQYF
TGTGCCAGCACTTCTAGTTCCGCCAATACGCAGTATTTT
>TRBD1|TRBV29-1|-|TRBJ2-2
CSVVPPGTEHTGELFF
TGCAGCGTTGTCCCCCCCGGGACAGAGCACACCGGGGAGCTGTTTTTT
>TRBD2|TRBV5-1|many|TRBJ2-7
CASSSELAGNSYEQYF
TGCGCCAGCAGCTCCGAACTAGCGGGCAATTCCTACGAGCAGTACTTC
>-|TRBV19|-|TRBJ2-7
CASSSSQRPYEQYF
TGTGCCAGTAGTAGTTCCCAACGACCCTACGAGCAGTACTTC
>TRBD1|TRBV11-3|many|TRBJ2-7
CASSTAWDRDSRYEQYF
TGTGCCAGCAGCACAGCATGGGACAGGGATTCTCGCTACGAGCAGTACTTC
>TRBD2|TRBV11-3|many|TRBJ2-7
CASSLDPSASGVLHEQYF
TGTGCCAGCAGCTTAGACCCATCTGCTAGCGGGGTCCTCCACGAGCAGTACTTC
>-|TRBV4-1|-|TRBJ2-2
CASSQDPRPGRGELFF
TGCGCCAGCAGCCAAGATCCACGGCCAGGGCGCGGGGAGCTGTTTTTT
>TRBD1|TRBV5-4|-|TRBJ2-1
CASSSPGQGAWKQFF
TGTGCCAGCAGCTCCCCGGGACAGGGGGCATGGAAGCAGTTCTTC
>TRBD2|TRBV28|few|TRBJ2-1
CASRFLGRTSGSFNRERFF
TGTGCCAGCAGATTCCTAGGGAGGACTAGCGGGAGTTTTAACAGGGAGCGGTTCTTC
>-|TRBV24-1|-|TRBJ2-1
CATSDNNYNEQFF
TGTGCCACCAGTGATAACAACTACAATGAGCAGTTCTTC
>-|TRBV5-1|many|TRBJ2-1
CASSLSGVSGQFF
TGCGCCAGCAGTCTCTCGGGAGTATCTGGGCAGTTCTTC
>-|TRBV12-3/TRBV12-4|many|TRBJ2-5
CASSLFGQKETQYF
TGTGCCAGCAGTTTATTCGGACAGAAAGAGACCCAGTACTTC
>-|TRBV28|many|TRBJ1-1
CASTQGRTEAFF
TGTGCCAGCACCCAGGGGAGGACTGAAGCTTTCTTT
>-|TRBV7-9|many|TRBJ1-5
CASTQGTFQPQHF
TGTGCCAGCACCCAAGGGACATTCCAGCCCCAGCATTTT
>TRBD2|TRBV10-3|-|TRBJ2-7
CAISPGTSGICEQYF
TGTGCCATCAGTCCCGGGACTAGCGGGATATGCGAGCAGTACTTC
>-|TRBV5-1|many|TRBJ2-1
CASSWGPSYNEQFF
TGCGCCAGCAGCTGGGGCCCATCCTACAATGAGCAGTTCTTC
>TRBD2|TRBV2|few|TRBJ2-1
CASIFSGMPYNEQFF
TGTGCCAGCATTTTTAGCGGGATGCCCTACAATGAGCAGTTCTTC
>TRBD1|TRBV5-5|many|TRBJ2-2
CASSWDSQNTGELFF
TGTGCCAGCAGCTGGGACAGTCAGAACACCGGGGAGCTGTTTTTT
>TRBD1|TRBV28|-|TRBJ1-2
CASNIGGANYGYTF
TGTGCCAGCAATATAGGGGGCGCAAACTATGGCTACACCTTC
>-|TRBV18|few|TRBJ2-2
CASSPPGHLTGELFF
TGTGCCAGCTCACCTCCGGGACACCTCACCGGGGAGCTGTTTTTT
>TRBD2|TRBV12-3/TRBV12-4|many|TRBJ2-7
CASSWGLGPYEQYF
TGTGCCAGCAGTTGGGGACTAGGACCCTACGAGCAGTACTTC
>TRBD1|TRBV20-1|-|TRBJ2-4
CSAELQGAGAKNIQYF
TGCAGTGCGGAATTACAGGGGGCCGGAGCCAAAAACATTCAGTACTTC
>-|TRBV30|-|TRBJ1-1
CAWRVDKGNTEAFF
TGTGCCTGGAGAGTCGATAAGGGGAACACTGAAGCTTTCTTT
>TRBD2|TRBV10-3|-|TRBJ2-3
CAIMASGYTDTQYF
TGTGCCATCATGGCTAGCGGATACACAGATACGCAGTATTTT
>TRBD1|TRBV20-1|few|TRBJ1-3
CSARGDRGDGNTIYF
TGCAGTGCTAGAGGGGACAGGGGCGACGGAAACACCATATATTTT
>TRBD2|TRBV20-1|many|TRBJ2-1
CSASGLAGTYNEQFF
TGCAGTGCTAGCGGACTAGCGGGGACCTACAATGAGCAGTTCTTC
>-|TRBV11-1|many|TRBJ2-7
CASSFVGSTLGEQYF
TGTGCCAGCAGCTTCGTCGGTTCTACCTTGGGGGAGCAGTACTTC
>-|TRBV6-2/TRBV6-3|many|TRBJ2-7
CASTPIITRFEQYF
TGTGCCAGCACTCCTATCATCACTAGATTCGAGCAGTACTTC
>-|TRBV20-1|many|TRBJ1-1
CSASDVAANTEAFF
TGCAGTGCCAGCGATGTCGCAGCGAACACTGAAGCTTTCTTT
>-|TRBV10-3|few|TRBJ1-1
CAANPGPGNTEAFF
TGTGCCGCAAACCCGGGACCCGGGAACACTGAAGCTTTCTTT
>-|TRBV11-3|many|TRBJ1-5
CASSSSEGQPQHF
TGTGCCAGCAGCTCGTCCGAGGGACAGCCCCAGCATTTT
>TRBD2|TRBV7-9|many|TRBJ2-1
CASRGLAGGSNNEQFF
TGTGCCAGCAGAGGACTGGCGGGAGGATCCAACAATGAGCAGTTCTTC
>-|TRBV30|many|TRBJ1-5
CAWSVRWGAGQPQHF
TGTGCCTGGAGTGTACGGTGGGGGGCAGGTCAGCCCCAGCATTTT
>TRBD2|TRBV7-9|many|TRBJ2-5
CASSLRPGTSGRIEETQYF
TGTGCCAGCAGCTTAAGGCCCGGGACTAGCGGGAGGATAGAAGAGACCCAGTACTTC
>TRBD2|TRBV28|many|TRBJ2-7
CASSPGTTPYEQYF
TGTGCCAGCAGCCCCGGGACTACCCCCTACGAGCAGTACTTC
>-|TRBV19|few|TRBJ1-2
CASSIDTAYGYTF
TGTGCCAGTAGTATAGACACCGCCTATGGCTACACCTTC
>-|TRBV2|many|TRBJ1-2
CASSLMTQPYGYTF
TGTGCCAGCAGTCTTATGACCCAACCCTATGGCTACACCTTC
>TRBD1|TRBV11-2|-|TRBJ1-4
CASSLSGTGDEKLFF
TGTGCCAGCAGCCTCTCCGGGACAGGGGATGAAAAACTGTTTTTT
>TRBD2|TRBV6-1|many|TRBJ2-5
CASSETSGWQETQYF
TGTGCCAGCAGTGAAACTAGCGGGTGGCAAGAGACCCAGTACTTC
>-|TRBV13|many|TRBJ2-3
CASSLAQGTSTDTQYF
TGTGCCAGCAGCTTAGCCCAGGGGACTAGCACAGATACGCAGTATTTT
>-|TRBV12-3/TRBV12-4|few|TRBJ2-4
CASSLRQLAKNIQYF
TGTGCCAGCAGTTTACGACAGCTAGCCAAAAACATTCAGTACTTC
>TRBD2|TRBV5-1|many|TRBJ2-1
CASSSPSGKFNEQFF
TGCGCCAGCAGCTCGCCTAGCGGGAAGTTTAATGAGCAGTTCTTC
>-|TRBV6-6|few|TRBJ1-6
CASSYGPGAWDSPLHF
TGTGCCAGCAGTTACGGCCCAGGGGCCTGGGATTCACCCCTCCACTTT
>-|TRBV6-4|few|TRBJ1-4
CASRGTELFF
TGTGCCAGCAGGGGGACTGAACTGTTTTTT
>-|TRBV18|few|TRBJ1-1
CASSPPPGSNTEAFF
TGTGCCAGCTCACCACCGCCAGGTTCGAACACTGAAGCTTTCTTT
>TRBD2|TRBV7-3|-|TRBJ2-3
CASSLDGRELDTQYF
TGTGCCAGCAGCTTAGACGGGAGGGAATTAGATACGCAGTATTTT
>-|TRBV11-3|many|TRBJ2-7
CASSLEGGYYEQYF
TGTGCCAGCAGCTTAGAGGGCGGCTACTACGAGCAGTACTTC
>TRBD1|TRBV3-1|many|TRBJ1-1
CASSQDSRGQENTEAFF
TGTGCCAGCAGCCAAGATTCGAGGGGGCAAGAGAACACTGAAGCTTTCTTT
>TRBD2|TRBV27|-|TRBJ2-3
CAGTSGSTDTQYF
TGTGCCGGGACTAGCGGGAGTACAGATACGCAGTATTTT
>-|TRBV11-3|many|TRBJ2-3
CASRNRVSSTDTQYF
TGTGCCAGCAGGAACCGAGTTTCTAGCACAGATACGCAGTATTTT
>-|TRBV4-1|-|TRBJ2-6
CASSQPGRLGGANVLTF
TGCGCCAGCAGCCAACCGGGTCGGCTTGGTGGGGCCAACGTCCTGACTTTC
>-|TRBV6-2/TRBV6-3|many|TRBJ2-3
CASSYSFNILTDTQYF
TGTGCCAGCAGTTACTCGTTCAACATCCTGACAGATACGCAGTATTTT
>-|TRBV5-1|many|TRBJ2-1
CASSQGGGHNEQFF
TGCGCCAGCAGCCAGGGGGGGGGTCACAATGAGCAGTTCTTC
>-|TRBV2|-|TRBJ2-5
CANQDGTGLLAGKETQYF
TGTGCCAACCAGGACGGGACAGGGTTACTAGCGGGCAAAGAGACCCAGTACTTC
>TRBD1|TRBV5-6|many|TRBJ1-1
CASSSGDRTRTEAFF
TGTGCCAGCAGCAGCGGGGACAGAACCAGGACTGAAGCTTTCTTT
>TRBD2|TRBV5-1|-|TRBJ2-1
CASSHPGTSGRARPSYNEQFF
TGTGCCAGCAGCCACCCCGGGACTAGCGGGAGGGCCCGACCCTCCTACAATGAGCAGTTCTTC